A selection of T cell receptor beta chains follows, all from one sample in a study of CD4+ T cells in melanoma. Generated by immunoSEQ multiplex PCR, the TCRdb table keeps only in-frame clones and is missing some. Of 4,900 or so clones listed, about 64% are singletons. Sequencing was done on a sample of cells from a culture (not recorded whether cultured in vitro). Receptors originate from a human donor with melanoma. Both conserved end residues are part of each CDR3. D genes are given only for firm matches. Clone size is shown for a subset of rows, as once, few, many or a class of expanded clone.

DNA: TGTGCCAGCAGCGATGGAGTTGGAGGGCGGGGGGGCTTTCTGAACAATGAGCAGTTCTTC
CDR3: CASSDGVGGRGGFLNNEQFF
V: TRBV9
size: -
D: TRBD2
J: TRBJ2-1

DNA: TGTGCCAGCAGCCAAGATTCTCGGGGGACAGGGTACTCACCCCTCCACTTT
CDR3: CASSQDSRGTGYSPLHF
V: TRBV3-1/TRBV3-2
size: -
D: TRBD1
J: TRBJ1-6

DNA: TGTGCCAGCAGTGACTCGGGGCTGGGGGACAATGAGCAGTTCTTC
CDR3: CASSDSGLGDNEQFF
V: TRBV25-1
size: medium-sized
D: -
J: TRBJ2-1

DNA: TGCGCCAGCAGCCAAGAAAGGTCAGGCTACACCTTC
CDR3: CASSQERSGYTF
V: TRBV4-1
size: -
D: -
J: TRBJ1-2

DNA: TGCGCCAGCAGTGAGTTTTCCGGGACAGGCAATGAGCAGTTCTTC
CDR3: CASSEFSGTGNEQFF
V: TRBV10-2
size: large
D: TRBD1
J: TRBJ2-1

DNA: TGTGCCAGCATCCAAAAGGTCGGGGGGGTCTACAATGAGCAGTTCTTC
CDR3: CASIQKVGGVYNEQFF
V: TRBV28
size: -
D: TRBD2
J: TRBJ2-1

DNA: TGTGCCAGCAGTGATGGTTACGCCTACGAGCAGTACTTC
CDR3: CASSDGYAYEQYF
V: TRBV2
size: -
D: -
J: TRBJ2-7

DNA: TGTGCCAGCAGCTTGGGGGCTAGCGGGGGGGCCCGTTACAATGAGCAGTTCTTC
CDR3: CASSLGASGGARYNEQFF
V: TRBV5-5
size: -
D: TRBD2
J: TRBJ2-1

DNA: TGTGCCCCGAACACTGAAGCTTTCTTT
CDR3: CAPNTEAFF
V: TRBV28
size: -
D: -
J: TRBJ1-1

DNA: TGTGCCAGCAGTTTCACAGGGGGGGAAGCTTTCTTT
CDR3: CASSFTGGEAFF
V: TRBV27
size: -
D: TRBD1
J: TRBJ1-1

DNA: TGTGCTAGTGCCCCCGGGCAGAGACCCAACCAAGAGACCCAGTACTTC
CDR3: CASAPGQRPNQETQYF
V: TRBV12-5
size: -
D: -
J: TRBJ2-5

DNA: TGTGCCAGCAATCCAGAGGGGACAGGGTTCGGCACTGAAGCTTTCTTT
CDR3: CASNPEGTGFGTEAFF
V: TRBV7-8
size: -
D: TRBD1
J: TRBJ1-1

DNA: TGTGCCAGCAGCTTCGGGACACCCTCTTACAATGAGCAGTTCTTC
CDR3: CASSFGTPSYNEQFF
V: TRBV7-9
size: -
D: -
J: TRBJ2-1

DNA: TGCAACCAGGGTTACCCATTTAAAGATACGCAGTATTTT
CDR3: CNQGYPFKDTQYF
V: TRBV29-1
size: -
D: -
J: TRBJ2-3

DNA: TGTGCCAGCAGCTTAAATGGACGGGGGCCCCAGCATTTT
CDR3: CASSLNGRGPQHF
V: TRBV7-8
size: once
D: -
J: TRBJ1-5

DNA: TGTGCCAGCAGCGTAGAGTCCCGCTTCTCTGGCTACACCTTC
CDR3: CASSVESRFSGYTF
V: TRBV9
size: few
D: -
J: TRBJ1-2

DNA: TGTGCCAGCAGCGTTGGCACAGATACGCAGTATTTT
CDR3: CASSVGTDTQYF
V: TRBV9
size: few
D: -
J: TRBJ2-3

DNA: TGTGCCAGCAGTGAAGCGGGATTCTACGAGCAGTACTTC
CDR3: CASSEAGFYEQYF
V: TRBV6-1
size: medium-sized
D: -
J: TRBJ2-7

DNA: TGTGCCAGCAGCTTTGTTCCAGGGGACAATCAGCCCCAGCATTTT
CDR3: CASSFVPGDNQPQHF
V: TRBV5-5
size: -
D: -
J: TRBJ1-5

DNA: TGTGCCAGCAGTTTGGCAGGGGCAACCTACGAGCAGTACTTC
CDR3: CASSLAGATYEQYF
V: TRBV27
size: -
D: -
J: TRBJ2-7

DNA: TGTGCCTGGGGTGCCAGGGGACCTCTTAACTATGGCTACACCTTC
CDR3: CAWGARGPLNYGYTF
V: TRBV30
size: -
D: -
J: TRBJ1-2

DNA: TGTGCCAGTAGTTCGGGACAGCCCCAGCATTTT
CDR3: CASSSGQPQHF
V: TRBV19
size: -
D: -
J: TRBJ1-5

DNA: TGTGCCATCAACTTGCCGGGCCTCAATGAGCAGTTCTTC
CDR3: CAINLPGLNEQFF
V: TRBV28
size: -
D: -
J: TRBJ2-1

DNA: TGTGCCAGCATAGGGCTCTATGAGCAGTTCTTC
CDR3: CASIGLYEQFF
V: TRBV2
size: -
D: -
J: TRBJ2-1

DNA: TGTGCCAGCTCCCACGGGGCCAACGTCCTGACTTTC
CDR3: CASSHGANVLTF
V: TRBV27
size: few
D: -
J: TRBJ2-6

DNA: TGTGCCAGCAGCCAACATAAGGAAGCTGAAGCTTTCTTT
CDR3: CASSQHKEAEAFF
V: TRBV7-2
size: -
D: -
J: TRBJ1-1

DNA: TGTGCCAGCAGCTTAGCAGGGGGGGGTTCACCCCTCCACTTT
CDR3: CASSLAGGGSPLHF
V: TRBV7-9
size: -
D: -
J: TRBJ1-6

DNA: TGCGCCAGCAGCTTCGGACTAGGTACAGATACGCAGTATTTT
CDR3: CASSFGLGTDTQYF
V: TRBV5-1
size: -
D: TRBD2
J: TRBJ2-3

DNA: TGTGCCAGCAGGGGGGGATACGAGCAGTACTTC
CDR3: CASRGGYEQYF
V: TRBV5-5
size: medium-sized
D: -
J: TRBJ2-7

DNA: TGTGCCAGCATCCCCGGGGGCTCGGGCGATCAGCCCCAGCATTTT
CDR3: CASIPGGSGDQPQHF
V: TRBV28
size: -
D: -
J: TRBJ1-5

DNA: TGTGCCAGCAGCCCCACGGGAAACTCTGGAAACACCATATATTTT
CDR3: CASSPTGNSGNTIYF
V: TRBV7-8
size: -
D: -
J: TRBJ1-3

DNA: TGTGCCAGCAGTTCGGGGTGGGCTAACTATGGCTACACCTTC
CDR3: CASSSGWANYGYTF
V: TRBV27
size: -
D: -
J: TRBJ1-2